This T cell receptor (beta chain) was documented in a study of molecular identifiers for immune sequencing clone quantification. Study overall: Four of five splits of RNA from 20,000 or 100,000 naive CD8 cells were sequenced in replicates. Study-wide points: Spike-in Jurkat TCR RNA from a single cell reportedly registered among 900,000 to 1,000,000 naive cells. The study found clones above 20 RNA copies held over 97% of effector molecules and under 1% in naive cells.

Sorting captured naive CD8 T cells as CD8+CD4-CCR7+CD45RA+. V dropped 3 bases and J dropped 6; count of bases not matched to a gene: 10. The CDR3 runs 16 residues. The germline V gene has CDR1 MNHEY and CDR2 SMNVEV (reference sequence). This clonotype was seen more than once but under ten times. What it binds is not known. TCRdb called the PCR reads again in MiXCR, with one record for every CDR3 protein. The sample yields roughly 320,000 distinct CDR3 sequences, about a fifth seen once. Sequenced input: naive CD8+ T cells from blood, with Jurkat cell RNA spiked in. The subset was: FACS-sorted CD8+CD4-CCR7+CD45RA+ naive T cells. The chain joins TRBV27 to TRBJ1-5; TRBD1 matches 8 bases. The sequence was collected from a human donor in good health. Some libraries in this study had Jurkat cell RNA spiked in. The CDR3 bases are TGTGCCAGCAGTTTCAATACAGGGGGGTTAAGTCAGCCCCAGCATTTT. Its protein is CASSFNTGGLSQPQHF.